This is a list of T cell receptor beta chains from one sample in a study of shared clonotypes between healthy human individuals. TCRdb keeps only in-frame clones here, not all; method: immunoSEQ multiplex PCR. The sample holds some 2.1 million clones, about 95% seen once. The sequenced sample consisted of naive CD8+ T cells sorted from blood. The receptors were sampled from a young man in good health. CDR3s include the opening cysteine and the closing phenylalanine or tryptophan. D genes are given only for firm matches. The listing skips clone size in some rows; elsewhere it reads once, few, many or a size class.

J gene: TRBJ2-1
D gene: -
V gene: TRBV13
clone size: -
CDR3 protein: CASSLPGSWVEQFF
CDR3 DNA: TGTGCCAGCAGCTTACCGGGGTCGTGGGTGGAGCAGTTCTTC

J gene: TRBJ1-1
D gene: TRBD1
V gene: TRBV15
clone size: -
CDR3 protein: CATSRAQGADTEAFF
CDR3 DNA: TGTGCCACCAGCAGAGCGCAGGGGGCAGACACTGAAGCTTTCTTT

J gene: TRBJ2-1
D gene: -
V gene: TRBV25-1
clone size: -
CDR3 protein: CASSGVGYNEQFF
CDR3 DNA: TGTGCCAGCAGTGGGGTAGGCTACAATGAGCAGTTCTTC

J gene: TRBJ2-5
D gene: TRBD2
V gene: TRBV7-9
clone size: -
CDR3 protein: CASSPPPGGGLQETQYF
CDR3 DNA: TGTGCCAGCAGCCCACCCCCTGGCGGGGGACTGCAAGAGACCCAGTACTTC

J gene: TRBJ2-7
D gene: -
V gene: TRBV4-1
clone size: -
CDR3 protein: CASSQGPGGSSYEQYF
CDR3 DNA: TGCGCCAGCAGCCAAGGCCCTGGCGGTAGCTCCTACGAGCAGTACTTC

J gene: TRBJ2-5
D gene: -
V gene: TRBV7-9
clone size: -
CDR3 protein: CASSVRDTETQYF
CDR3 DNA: TGTGCCAGCAGCGTCCGGGACACAGAGACCCAGTACTTC

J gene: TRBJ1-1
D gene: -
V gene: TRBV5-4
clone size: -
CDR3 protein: CASSPRPTMNTEAFF
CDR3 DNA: TGTGCCAGCAGCCCGAGGCCGACCATGAACACTGAAGCTTTCTTT

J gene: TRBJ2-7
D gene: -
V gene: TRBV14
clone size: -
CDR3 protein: CASSQQGYEQYF
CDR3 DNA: TGTGCCAGCAGCCAACAGGGCTACGAGCAGTACTTC

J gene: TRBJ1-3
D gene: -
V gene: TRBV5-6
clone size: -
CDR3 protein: CASSLVGTYPGSSGNTIYF
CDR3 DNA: TGTGCCAGCAGCTTGGTCGGGACGTACCCCGGGTCGTCTGGAAACACCATATATTTT

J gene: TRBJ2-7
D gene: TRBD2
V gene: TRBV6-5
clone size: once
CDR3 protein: CASSLGLALVHEQYF
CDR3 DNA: TGTGCCAGCAGCCTGGGACTAGCCTTAGTCCACGAGCAGTACTTC

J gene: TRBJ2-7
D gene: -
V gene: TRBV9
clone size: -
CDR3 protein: CASSVGGNSYEQYF
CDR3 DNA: TGTGCCAGCAGCGTAGGAGGTAACTCCTACGAGCAGTACTTC

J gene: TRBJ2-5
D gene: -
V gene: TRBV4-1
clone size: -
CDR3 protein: CASSQSRGETQYF
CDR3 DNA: TGCGCCAGCAGCCAGTCCAGGGGTGAGACCCAGTACTTC

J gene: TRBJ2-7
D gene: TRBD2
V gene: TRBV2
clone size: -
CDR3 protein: CASSGLAGDEQYF
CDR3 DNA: TGTGCCAGCAGTGGACTAGCGGGAGACGAGCAGTACTTC

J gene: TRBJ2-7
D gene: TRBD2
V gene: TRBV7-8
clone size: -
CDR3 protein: CASSLGGEGSGAYEQYF
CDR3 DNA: TGTGCCAGCAGCTTAGGAGGGGAGGGTAGCGGGGCCTACGAGCAGTACTTC

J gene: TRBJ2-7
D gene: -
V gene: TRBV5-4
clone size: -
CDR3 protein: CASSFGEFYEQYF
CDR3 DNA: TGTGCCAGCAGCTTTGGGGAGTTCTACGAGCAGTACTTC

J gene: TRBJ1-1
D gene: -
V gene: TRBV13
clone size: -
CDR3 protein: CATLGGNTEAFF
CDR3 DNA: TGTGCCACCCTGGGCGGGAACACTGAAGCTTTCTTT

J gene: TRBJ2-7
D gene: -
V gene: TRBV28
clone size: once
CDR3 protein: CASSLGLYYEQYF
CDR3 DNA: TGTGCCAGCAGTTTGGGCCTTTACTACGAGCAGTACTTC

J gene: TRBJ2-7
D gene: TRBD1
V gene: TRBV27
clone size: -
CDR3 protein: CASSLLGTGGSGEQYF
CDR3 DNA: TGTGCCAGCAGTTTATTAGGGACAGGGGGCTCCGGCGAGCAGTACTTC

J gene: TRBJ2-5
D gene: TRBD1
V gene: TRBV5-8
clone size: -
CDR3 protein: CASSHGQVYQETQYF
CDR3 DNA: TGTGCCAGCAGTCATGGACAGGTGTACCAAGAGACCCAGTACTTC

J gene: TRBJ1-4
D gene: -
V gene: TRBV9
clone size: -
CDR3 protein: CASSVDGTSGEKLFF
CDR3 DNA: TGTGCCAGCAGCGTAGACGGGACATCAGGGGAAAAACTGTTTTTT

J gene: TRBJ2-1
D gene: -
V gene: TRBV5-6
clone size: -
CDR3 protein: CASSFRSSYNEQFF
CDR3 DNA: TGTGCCAGCAGCTTCCGGAGCTCCTACAATGAGCAGTTCTTC

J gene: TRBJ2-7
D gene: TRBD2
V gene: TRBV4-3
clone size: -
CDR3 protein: CASSQDLLAGVTPYEQYF
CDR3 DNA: TGCGCCAGCAGCCAAGATCTGCTAGCGGGAGTAACACCCTACGAGCAGTACTTC

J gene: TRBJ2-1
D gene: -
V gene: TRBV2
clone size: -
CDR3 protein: CASSDAVAEQFF
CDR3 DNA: TGTGCCAGCAGTGACGCGGTAGCCGAGCAGTTCTTC

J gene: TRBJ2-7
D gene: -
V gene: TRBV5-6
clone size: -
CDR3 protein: CASSSQDYEQYF
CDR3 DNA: TGTGCCAGCAGCTCGCAGGACTACGAGCAGTACTTC

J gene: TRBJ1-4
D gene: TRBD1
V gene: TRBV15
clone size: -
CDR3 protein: CATSRDLGQGATEKLFF
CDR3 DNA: TGTGCCACCAGCAGAGATCTCGGACAGGGGGCTACTGAAAAACTGTTTTTT

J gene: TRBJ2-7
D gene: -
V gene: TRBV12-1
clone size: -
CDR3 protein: CASSASGTSGRAILREQYF
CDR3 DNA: TGTGCCAGCAGCGCCTCCGGGACTAGCGGGAGGGCAATTCTCCGCGAGCAGTACTTC

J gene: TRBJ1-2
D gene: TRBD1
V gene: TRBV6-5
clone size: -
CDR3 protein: CASSYSDRGSYYGYTF
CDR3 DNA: TGTGCCAGCAGTTATTCGGACAGGGGGTCCTACTATGGCTACACCTTC

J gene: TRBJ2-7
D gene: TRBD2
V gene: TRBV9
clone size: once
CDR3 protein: CASSPEGRLAGDEQYF
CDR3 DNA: TGTGCCAGCAGCCCCGAGGGTCGACTAGCGGGTGACGAGCAGTACTTC

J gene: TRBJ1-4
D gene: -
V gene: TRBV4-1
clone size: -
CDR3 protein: CASSQVTVEKLFF
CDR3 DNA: TGCGCCAGCAGCCAAGTCACTGTCGAAAAACTGTTTTTT

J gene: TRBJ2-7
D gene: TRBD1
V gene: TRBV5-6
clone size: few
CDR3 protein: CASSLGPTGSDEQYF
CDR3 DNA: TGTGCCAGCAGCTTGGGGCCGACAGGGTCCGACGAGCAGTACTTC

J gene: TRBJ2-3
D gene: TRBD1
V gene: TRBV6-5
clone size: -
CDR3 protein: CASSLRDSRTDTQYF
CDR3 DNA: TGTGCCAGCAGTCTCCGGGACAGCCGCACAGATACGCAGTATTTT

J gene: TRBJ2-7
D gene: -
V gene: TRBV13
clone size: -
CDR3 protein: CASSTDGSYEQYF
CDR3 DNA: TGTGCCAGCAGTACGGACGGCTCCTACGAGCAGTACTTC

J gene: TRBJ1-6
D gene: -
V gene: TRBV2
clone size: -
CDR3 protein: CASSDSPATSAYNSPLHF
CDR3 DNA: TGTGCCAGCAGTGATTCCCCTGCAACGTCGGCCTATAATTCACCCCTCCACTTT

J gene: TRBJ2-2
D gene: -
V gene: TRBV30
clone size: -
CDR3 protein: CAWSPAAGELFF
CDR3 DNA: TGTGCCTGGAGTCCGGCAGCTGGGGAGCTGTTTTTT

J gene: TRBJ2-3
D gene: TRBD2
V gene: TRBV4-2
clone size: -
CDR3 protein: CASSQDKLAGGLADTQYF
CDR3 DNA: TGTGCCAGCAGCCAAGATAAACTAGCGGGGGGGCTAGCAGATACGCAGTATTTT

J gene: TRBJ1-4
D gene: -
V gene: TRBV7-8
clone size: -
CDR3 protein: CASSQTTNEKLFF
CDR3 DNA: TGTGCCAGCAGCCAAACAACTAATGAAAAACTGTTTTTT

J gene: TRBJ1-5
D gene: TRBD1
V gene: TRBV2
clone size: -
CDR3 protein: CASFRGGGLVGSNQPQHF
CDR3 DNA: TGTGCCAGCTTCCGAGGGGGCGGGTTAGTTGGTAGCAATCAGCCCCAGCATTTT

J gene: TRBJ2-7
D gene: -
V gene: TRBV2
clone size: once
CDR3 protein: CASSETESSYEQYF
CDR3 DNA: TGTGCCAGCAGTGAAACGGAGAGCTCCTACGAGCAGTACTTC

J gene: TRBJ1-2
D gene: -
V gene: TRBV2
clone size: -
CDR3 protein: CASSEAGGKSYGYTF
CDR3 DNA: TGTGCCAGCAGTGAAGCGGGGGGGAAGTCGTATGGCTACACCTTC

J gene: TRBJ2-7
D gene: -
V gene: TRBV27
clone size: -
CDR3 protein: CASSLSAGTGFYEQYF
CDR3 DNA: TGTGCCAGCAGTTTATCGGCGGGGACGGGGTTCTACGAGCAGTACTTC

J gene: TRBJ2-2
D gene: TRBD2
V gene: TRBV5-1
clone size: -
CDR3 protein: CASSPGTSGYHTGELFF
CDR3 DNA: TGCGCCAGCAGCCCCGGGACTAGCGGGTATCACACCGGGGAGCTGTTTTTT

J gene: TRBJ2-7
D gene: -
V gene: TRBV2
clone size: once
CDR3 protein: CASSEAGAGTTSYEQYF
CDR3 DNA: TGTGCCAGCAGTGAAGCGGGGGCGGGAACGACCTCCTACGAGCAGTACTTC

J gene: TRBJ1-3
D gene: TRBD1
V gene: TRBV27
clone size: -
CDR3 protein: CASNLYRGREGNTIYF
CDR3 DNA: TGTGCCAGCAACCTGTACAGGGGGCGTGAAGGAAACACCATATATTTT

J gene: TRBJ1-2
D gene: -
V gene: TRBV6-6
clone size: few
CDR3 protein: CANMGSDYGYTF
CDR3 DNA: TGTGCCAATATGGGGTCCGACTATGGCTACACCTTC

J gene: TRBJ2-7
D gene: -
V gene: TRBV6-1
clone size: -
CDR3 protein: CASSELHEQYF
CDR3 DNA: TGTGCCAGCAGTGAACTCCACGAGCAGTACTTC

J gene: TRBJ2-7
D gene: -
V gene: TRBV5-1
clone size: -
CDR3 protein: CASSSAYSPYEQYF
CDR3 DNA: TGCGCCAGCAGCTCGGCCTACTCACCCTACGAGCAGTACTTC

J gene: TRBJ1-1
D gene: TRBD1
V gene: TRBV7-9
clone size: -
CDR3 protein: CASSLGDSVEAFF
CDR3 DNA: TGTGCCAGCAGCTTAGGGGACAGTGTTGAAGCTTTCTTT

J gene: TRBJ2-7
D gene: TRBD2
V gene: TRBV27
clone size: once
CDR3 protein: CASSPWTSGSLSYEQYF
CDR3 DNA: TGTGCCAGCAGTCCATGGACTAGCGGGAGCCTATCCTACGAGCAGTACTTC

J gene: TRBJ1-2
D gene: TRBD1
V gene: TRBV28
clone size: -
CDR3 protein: CASSRTGWEGYTF
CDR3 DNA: TGTGCCAGCTCTCGGACAGGCTGGGAAGGCTACACCTTC

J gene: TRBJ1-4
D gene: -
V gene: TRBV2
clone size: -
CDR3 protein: CASLTGMEGLNEKLFF
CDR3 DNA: TGTGCCAGCCTTACAGGGATGGAAGGCTTAAACGAAAAACTGTTTTTT

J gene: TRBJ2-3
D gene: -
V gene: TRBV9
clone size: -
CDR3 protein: CASSVGRYTDTQYF
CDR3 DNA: TGTGCCAGCAGCGTAGGCAGGTACACAGATACGCAGTATTTT

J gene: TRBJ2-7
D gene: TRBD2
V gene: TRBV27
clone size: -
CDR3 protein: CASSASGGERSYEQYF
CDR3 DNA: TGTGCCAGCAGTGCTTCGGGAGGGGAAAGGTCCTACGAGCAGTACTTC

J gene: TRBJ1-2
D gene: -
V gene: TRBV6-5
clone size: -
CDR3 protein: CASSYSHSQAVAGYTF
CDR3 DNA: TGTGCCAGCAGTTACTCCCACAGCCAGGCTGTTGCCGGCTACACCTTC

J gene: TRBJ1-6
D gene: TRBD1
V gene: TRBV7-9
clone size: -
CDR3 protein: CASSLVEGADSPLHF
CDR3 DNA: TGTGCCAGCAGCTTAGTAGAGGGGGCCGATTCACCCCTCCACTTT

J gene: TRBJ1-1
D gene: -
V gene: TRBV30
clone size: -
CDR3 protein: CAWSVIGLVAEAFF
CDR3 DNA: TGTGCCTGGAGTGTAATCGGCTTGGTGGCTGAAGCTTTCTTT

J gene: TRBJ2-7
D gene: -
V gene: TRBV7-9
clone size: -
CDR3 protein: CASSHGGISYEQYF
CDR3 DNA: TGTGCCAGCAGCCACGGCGGCATTTCCTACGAGCAGTACTTC

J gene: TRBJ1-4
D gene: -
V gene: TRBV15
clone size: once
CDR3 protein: CATSRGGENEKLFF
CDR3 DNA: TGTGCCACCAGCAGAGGTGGAGAGAATGAAAAACTGTTTTTT